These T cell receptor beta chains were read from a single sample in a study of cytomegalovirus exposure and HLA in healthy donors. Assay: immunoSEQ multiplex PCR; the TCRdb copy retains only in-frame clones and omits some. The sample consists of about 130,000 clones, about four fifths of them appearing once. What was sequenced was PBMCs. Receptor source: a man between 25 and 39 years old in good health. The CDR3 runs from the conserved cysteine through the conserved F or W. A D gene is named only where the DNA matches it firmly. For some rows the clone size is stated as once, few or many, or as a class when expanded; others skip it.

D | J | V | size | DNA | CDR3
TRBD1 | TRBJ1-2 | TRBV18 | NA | TGTGCCAGCTCACCTCAATCTGCCGGGACAGGGGGATCTAACTATGGCTACACCTTC | CASSPQSAGTGGSNYGYTF
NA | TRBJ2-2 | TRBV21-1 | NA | TGTGCCAGCAGCAAAGCGCGGGACGACAAGAGTTTGCCCGGGGAGCTGTTTTTT | CASSKARDDKSLPGELFF
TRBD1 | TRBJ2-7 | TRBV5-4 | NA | TGTGCCAGCAGCTTGGGGGGGACAGGGCGGGTCGAGCAGTACTTC | CASSLGGTGRVEQYF
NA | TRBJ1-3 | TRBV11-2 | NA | TGTGCCAGCAGCGAGGGACAACTTTTTGGAAACACCATATATTTT | CASSEGQLFGNTIYF
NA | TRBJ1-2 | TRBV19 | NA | TGTGCCAGTAGTTCCAGGGTAGCTAACTATGGCTACACCTTC | CASSSRVANYGYTF
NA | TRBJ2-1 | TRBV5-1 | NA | NA | CASSSVPAGGSYSSYNEQFF
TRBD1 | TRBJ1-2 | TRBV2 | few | TGTGCCAGCAGTCTCGCCGGGACAGGGGATGGCTACACCTTC | CASSLAGTGDGYTF
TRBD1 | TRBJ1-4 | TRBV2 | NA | TGTGCCAGCAGTTACGACAGGGCTGGCGCTAATGAAAAACTGTTTTTT | CASSYDRAGANEKLFF
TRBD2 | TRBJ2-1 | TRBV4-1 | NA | TGCGCCAGCAGCCAAGAGCCGGGACTAGTTGGTGAGCAGTTCTTC | CASSQEPGLVGEQFF
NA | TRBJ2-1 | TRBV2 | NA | TGTGCCAGCAGTTTCCGCGGCGGCAATGAGCAGTTCTTC | CASSFRGGNEQFF